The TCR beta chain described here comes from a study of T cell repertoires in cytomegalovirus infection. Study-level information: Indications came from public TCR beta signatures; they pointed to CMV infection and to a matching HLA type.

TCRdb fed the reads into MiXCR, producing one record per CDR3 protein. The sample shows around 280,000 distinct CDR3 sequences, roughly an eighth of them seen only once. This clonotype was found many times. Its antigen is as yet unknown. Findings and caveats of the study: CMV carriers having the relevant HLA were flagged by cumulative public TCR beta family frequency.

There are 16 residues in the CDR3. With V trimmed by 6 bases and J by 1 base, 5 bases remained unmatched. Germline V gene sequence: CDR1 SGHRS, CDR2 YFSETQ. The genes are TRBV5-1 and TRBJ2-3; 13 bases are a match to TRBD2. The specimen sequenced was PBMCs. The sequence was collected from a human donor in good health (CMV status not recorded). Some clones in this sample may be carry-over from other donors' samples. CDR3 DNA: TGCGCCAGCACCCTGACTAGCGGGGGGCGCACAGATACGCAGTATTTT. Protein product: CASTLTSGGRTDTQYF.